The 13 T cell receptor beta chains below were found in one sample sequenced in a study of Tregs in tolerant kidney transplant recipients. Sequencing used immunoSEQ multiplex PCR; TCRdb keeps in-frame clones, though not all of them. The table for this sample gives 25,000 to 35,000 clones. The sequencing used CD8+ T cells from blood, collected before the transplant. The receptors shown here come from a human donor who received a combined kidney and bone marrow transplant.

Regarding this clone: Read coverage stops 3 residues before the CDR3 terminus; the germline J gene supplies the remainder. This rearrangement joins TRBV5-6 to TRBJ2-1; TRBD2 matches at 9 bases. The CDR3 contains 15 residues. Germline V lookup: CDR1 SGHDT, CDR2 YYEEEE. The trim removed 0 bases at V and 4 bases at J, leaving 2 bases unmatched. This CDR3 is CASSLGGGVYNEQFF. The sequenced part of the CDR3 DNA is TGTGCCAGCAGCTTGGGCGGGGGGGTGTACAATGAG.

Comments on this clone: The CDR3 goes on 3 residues after the read ends, and that part is filled in from the germline J gene. The rearrangement links TRBV20-1 to TRBJ2-2; 8 bases are shared with TRBD1. The V and J ends lost 6 bases and 3 bases, in that order; junction bases with no gene match: 3. Per germline, CDR1 DFQATT and CDR2 SNEGSKA (reference sequence). The CDR3 consists of 13 residues. CDR3 residues: CSAMDRDTGELFF. Incomplete CDR3 DNA: TGCAGTGCGATGGACAGGGACACCGGGGAG.

A note on this clone: Read coverage stops 3 residues before the CDR3 terminus; the germline J gene supplies the remainder. The V call is TRBV7-6, the J call TRBJ2-7, with 8 bases fitting TRBD1. CDR3 length: 14 amino acids. Trimming cost V 5 bases and J 1 base; bases outside gene matches: 4. CDR1 and CDR2 (germline): SGHVS, FNYEAQ. The chain's CDR3 is CASSQGTGSYEQYF. The sequenced part of the CDR3 DNA is TGTGCCAGCAGCCAGGGGACAGGTTCCTACGAG.

A word on this clone: The read gets to within 3 residues of the CDR3 end, and the germline J gene fills in the rest. The genes are TRBV7-6 and TRBJ2-5, with D perhaps TRBD2 (6 bases). There are 12 residues in the CDR3. V was cut by 8 bases and J by 5 bases, with 12 bases left in between. Germline loops: CDR1 SGHVS, CDR2 FNYEAQ. The CDR3 DNA, read in part, is TGTGCCAGCGGGGGGATGGGGGAGACC. Translation gives CASGGMGET. The complete CDR3 sequence is CASGGMGETQYF.

Concerning this clone itself: The read is 3 residues too short to cover the CDR3 end, so that end is filled in from the germline J gene. The chain employs TRBV18 and TRBJ1-2; TRBD1 might be the D (5 bases). CDR3 length: 13 residues. CDR1 is KGHSH, CDR2 LQKENI, per germline. V was clipped by 4 bases and J by 4 bases, with 10 bases between them. The sequenced CDR3 bases are TGTGCCAGCTCACGACCGGGGCTCTATGGC. Protein: CASSRPGLYG. The whole CDR3 sequence is CASSRPGLYGYTF.

Notes on this clone: The read comes to an end 3 residues before the CDR3 does, leaving the germline J gene to fill in the end. J is TRBJ2-7 and V is TRBV6-1; no clear D. The V end lost 4 bases, the J end lost 4 bases, and 14 bases lay between the germline ends. Germline V gene data show CDR1 as MNHNS and CDR2 as SASEGT. This CDR3 comprises 14 residues. CDR3: CASSGFGSRYEQYF. The CDR3 DNA, read in part, is TGTGCCAGCAGTGGGTTCGGGTCGAGGTACGAG.

As for this clone: The read ends 3 residues early relative to the CDR3; the germline J gene fills the gap. V and J are TRBV11-2 and TRBJ2-1; 9 bases line up with TRBD2. With 7 bases clipped from V and 7 bases from J, the junction kept 8 bases outside the gene matches. CDR3 length: 14 amino acids. Per germline, CDR1 SGHAT and CDR2 FQNNGV. The chain's CDR3 is CASTLAGRENEQFF. The CDR3 bases that were read are TGTGCCAGCACCCTAGCGGGACGGGAAAATGAG.

To note about this clone: The sequence runs out 3 residues before the end of the CDR3; the remainder is reconstructed from the germline J gene. The genes are TRBV7-8 and TRBJ1-5; 7 bases fit TRBD1. The CDR3 is 15 amino acids. Germline CDR1 reads SGHVS; CDR2 reads FQNEAQ. V gave up 5 bases and J gave up 0 bases; unmatched junction bases: 4. The sequenced CDR3 bases are TGTGCCAGCAGCGTGGGACAGCTTAGCAATCAGCCC. As protein: CASSVGQLSNQP. The whole CDR3 region reads CASSVGQLSNQPQHF.

Details on this clone: The CDR3 extends 3 residues past the end of the read, so its final part is completed from the germline J gene. J is TRBJ2-5 and V is TRBV7-7; D is perhaps TRBD2 (6 bases). V was clipped by 5 bases and J by 4 bases, with 17 bases between them. This CDR3 has 15 amino acids. Germline CDR1 SSHAT, CDR2 FNYEAQ (reference sequence). CDR3 amino acids: CASSPFGGPTETQYF. The sequenced part of the CDR3 DNA is TGTGCCAGCAGCCCCTTCGGGGGTCCCACAGAGACC.

Turning to this clone: The CDR3 end falls 3 residues outside the read, so it is completed with the germline J gene. The chain combines TRBV7-8 with TRBJ2-7, with D maybe TRBD2 (5 bases). CDR1 and CDR2 from the germline V gene are SGHVS and FQNEAQ. The CDR3 length is 15 residues. Trimming took 5 bases from V and 1 from J, leaving 15 bases between them. CDR3 DNA, as far as it was read: TGTGCCAGCAGCCCCCTCGGCACGGGGTCCTACGAG. This codes for CASSPLGTGSYE. The full CDR3 protein is CASSPLGTGSYEQYF.

Comment on this clone: The read stops 3 residues short of the end of the CDR3; the missing end is completed from the germline J gene. The chain employs TRBV11-2 and TRBJ1-1; 8 bases are a match to TRBD1. Unmatched junction bases numbered 8, after V lost 5 bases and J lost 3 bases. Germline lookup yields CDR1 SGHAT and CDR2 FQNNGV. The CDR3 extends over 15 amino acids. The CDR3 region is CASSGGTGSYTEAFF. The covered CDR3 bases are TGTGCCAGCAGCGGAGGGACAGGATCCTACACTGAA.

Remarks on this clone: The read ends 3 residues shy of where the CDR3 ends; the end is completed using the germline J gene. The chain combines TRBV30 with TRBJ2-1; TRBD1 aligns across 10 bases. V gave up 0 bases and J gave up 9 bases; unmatched junction bases: 8. CDR1 and CDR2 from the germline V gene are GTSNPN and SVGIG (reference sequence). The CDR3 is 15 amino acids. This CDR3 reads CAWSVIGQGGSEQFF. The CDR3 DNA, read in part, is TGTGCCTGGAGTGTAATAGGACAGGGGGGAAGTGAG. The variable domain in full, completed from reference TRBV30 and TRBJ2-1, reads SQTIHQWPATLVQPVGSPLSLECTVEGTSNPNLYWYRQAAGRGLQLLFYSVGIGQISSEVPQNLSASRPQDRQFILSSKKLLLSDSGFYLCAWSVIGQGGSEQFFGPGTRLTVL.

Regarding this clone: The read terminates 3 residues before the CDR3 end, so the remaining end is supplied by the germline J gene. The gene calls are TRBV5-5 and TRBJ1-4, with D possibly TRBD1 on 5 matching bases. The CDR3 has 15 residues. Per germline, CDR1 SGHKS and CDR2 YYEKEE (reference sequence). Trimming stripped 5 bases from V and 6 bases from J, with 17 bases between. The CDR3 loop is CASRDQGGGDEKLFF. CDR3 DNA (partial): TGTGCCAGCAGGGATCAGGGCGGCGGAGATGAAAAA.